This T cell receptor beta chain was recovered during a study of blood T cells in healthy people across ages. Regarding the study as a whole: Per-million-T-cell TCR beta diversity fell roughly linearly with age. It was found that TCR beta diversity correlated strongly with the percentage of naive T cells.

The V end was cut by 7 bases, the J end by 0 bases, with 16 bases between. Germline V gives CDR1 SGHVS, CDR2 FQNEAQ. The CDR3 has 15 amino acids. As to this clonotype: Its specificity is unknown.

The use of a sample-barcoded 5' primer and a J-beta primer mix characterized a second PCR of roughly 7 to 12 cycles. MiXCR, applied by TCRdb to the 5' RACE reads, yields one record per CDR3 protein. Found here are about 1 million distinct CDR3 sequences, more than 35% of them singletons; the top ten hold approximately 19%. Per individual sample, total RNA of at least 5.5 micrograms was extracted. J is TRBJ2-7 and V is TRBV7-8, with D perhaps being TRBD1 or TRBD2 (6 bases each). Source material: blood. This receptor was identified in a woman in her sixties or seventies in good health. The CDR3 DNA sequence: TGTGCCAGCATGGGGCGGGACAAAAGCTCCTACGAGCAGTACTTC. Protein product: CASMGRDKSSYEQYF.